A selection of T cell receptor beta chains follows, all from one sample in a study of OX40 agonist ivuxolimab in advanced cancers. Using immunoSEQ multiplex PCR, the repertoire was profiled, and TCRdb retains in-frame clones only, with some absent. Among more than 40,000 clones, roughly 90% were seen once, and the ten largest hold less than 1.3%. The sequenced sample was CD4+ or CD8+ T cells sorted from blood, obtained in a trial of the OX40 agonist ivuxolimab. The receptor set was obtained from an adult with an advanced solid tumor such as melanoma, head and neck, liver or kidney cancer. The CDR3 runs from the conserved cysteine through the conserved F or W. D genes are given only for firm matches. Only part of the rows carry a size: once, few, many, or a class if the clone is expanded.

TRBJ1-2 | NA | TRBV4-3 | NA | TGCGCCAGCAGCCCAGGACTGCGAGACTATGGCTACACCTTC | CASSPGLRDYGYTF
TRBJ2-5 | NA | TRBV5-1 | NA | TGCGCCAGCAGCTTGGTTCCAGGCCAACAAGAGACCCAGTACTTC | CASSLVPGQQETQYF
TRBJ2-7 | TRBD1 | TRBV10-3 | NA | TGTGCCATCAGTGACCGACAGGGGAGTGACGAGCAGTACTTC | CAISDRQGSDEQYF
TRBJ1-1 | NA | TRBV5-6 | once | TGTGCCAGCAGCTCTCCGGGACGGAGTTTCAAGAACACTGAAGCTTTCTTT | CASSSPGRSFKNTEAFF
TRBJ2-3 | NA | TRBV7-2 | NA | TGTGCCAGCAGCTTAGTCGGTAGTGGTGATACGCAGTATTTT | CASSLVGSGDTQYF
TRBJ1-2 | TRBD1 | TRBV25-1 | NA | TGTGCCAGCAGTGAAGGGGGACAGGGGGCGAACTATGGCTACACCTTC | CASSEGGQGANYGYTF
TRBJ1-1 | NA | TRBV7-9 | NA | TGTGCCAGCAGCTTAGCGCGGGAGGCCACTGAAGCTTTCTTT | CASSLAREATEAFF
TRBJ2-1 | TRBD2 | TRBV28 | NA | TGTGCCAGCAGTCACGGGGGGGGTAACAATGAGCAGTTCTTC | CASSHGGGNNEQFF
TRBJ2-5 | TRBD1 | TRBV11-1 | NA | TGTGCCAGCAGCTCCCGGGACAGAAAAAGGTTGGAGACCCAGTACTTC | CASSSRDRKRLETQYF
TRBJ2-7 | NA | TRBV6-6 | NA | TGTGCCAGCAGCTCCCCCCCGGGCAGGGGCGCCTACGAGCAGTACTTC | CASSSPPGRGAYEQYF
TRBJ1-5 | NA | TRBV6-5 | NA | TGTGCCAGCAGTCCGAGCGGTGGTCAGCCCCAGCATTTT | CASSPSGGQPQHF
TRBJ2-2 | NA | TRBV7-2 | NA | TGTGCCAGCAGCTCGTCAACGCAGGGATCCGGGGAGCTGTTTTTT | CASSSSTQGSGELFF
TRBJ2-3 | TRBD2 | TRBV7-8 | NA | TGTGCCAGCAGCTCGAGGAGACTAGCGTCAGATACGCAGTATTTT | CASSSRRLASDTQYF
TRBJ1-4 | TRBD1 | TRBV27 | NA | TGTGCCAGCAGTACCTACGACAGGGGCCCGCACCTTAATGAAAAACTGTTTTTT | CASSTYDRGPHLNEKLFF
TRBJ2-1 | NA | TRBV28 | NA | TGTGCCAGCCGGGAGGCAGGGGAATGGGGTGAGCAGTTCTTC | CASREAGEWGEQFF
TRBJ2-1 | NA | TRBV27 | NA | TGTGCCAGCAGTATAACTAGCCCTACTGAGTTCTTC | CASSITSPTEFF
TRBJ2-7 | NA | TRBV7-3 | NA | TGTGCCAGCAGCTTAAGCCACCCCTACGAGCAGTACTTC | CASSLSHPYEQYF
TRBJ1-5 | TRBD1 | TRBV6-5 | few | TGTGCCAGCAGTCGACGACAGGGGGGCAATCAGCCCCAGCATTTT | CASSRRQGGNQPQHF
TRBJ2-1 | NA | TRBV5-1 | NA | TGCGCCAGCAGCCGGGACTCGGGCTCCTACAATGAGCAGTTCTTC | CASSRDSGSYNEQFF
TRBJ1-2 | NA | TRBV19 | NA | TGTGCCAGTAGCATCCACTCAGGGGACATTGGTTATGGCTACACCTTC | CASSIHSGDIGYGYTF
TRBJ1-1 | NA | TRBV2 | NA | TGTGCCAGCAACCCCGGGTACGGGGAAGCTTTCTTT | CASNPGYGEAFF
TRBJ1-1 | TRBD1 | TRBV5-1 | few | TGCGCCAGCAAGAGTAACCTCAGGGGGACCACTGAAGCTTTCTTT | CASKSNLRGTTEAFF
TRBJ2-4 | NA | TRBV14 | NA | TGTGCCAGCAGCCTAGGAGTCCTAGCCAAAAACATTCAGTACTTC | CASSLGVLAKNIQYF
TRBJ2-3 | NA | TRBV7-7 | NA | TGTGCTAGCAGCTTGGGGACTAGCACAGATACGCAGTATTTT | CASSLGTSTDTQYF
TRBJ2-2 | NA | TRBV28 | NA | TGTGCCAGCAGTTTGAACACCGGGGAGCTGTTTTTT | CASSLNTGELFF
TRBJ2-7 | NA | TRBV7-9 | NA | TGTGCCAGCAGCCTCCTTCGGGCAGGGCCCTCAGGCGAGCAGTACTTC | CASSLLRAGPSGEQYF
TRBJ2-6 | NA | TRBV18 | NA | TGTGCCAGCTCGCCAGGGACTGGGGCCAACGTCCTGACTTTC | CASSPGTGANVLTF
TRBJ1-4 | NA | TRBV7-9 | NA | TGTGCCAGCAGCTTTGATTGGGGAAAACTGTTTTTT | CASSFDWGKLFF
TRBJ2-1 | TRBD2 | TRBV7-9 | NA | TGTGCCAGCAGCCAACTAGCGGCTTACAATGAGCAGTTCTTC | CASSQLAAYNEQFF
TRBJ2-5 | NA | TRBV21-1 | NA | TGTGCCAGCGGGGGGACAGATAGGAAAGAGACCCAGTACTTC | CASGGTDRKETQYF
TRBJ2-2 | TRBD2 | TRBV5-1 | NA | TGCGCCAGCAGCTTCGTCGCGGGAGAGGGCGGGGAGCTGTTTTTT | CASSFVAGEGGELFF
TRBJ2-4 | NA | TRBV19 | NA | TGTGCCAGTAGTATCCTGGCGGCCCCTGTAGCCAAAAACATTCAGTACTTC | CASSILAAPVAKNIQYF
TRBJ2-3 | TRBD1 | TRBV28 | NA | TGTGCCAGCAGTTTGGGGACAGGGGGCACAGATACGCAGTATTTT | CASSLGTGGTDTQYF